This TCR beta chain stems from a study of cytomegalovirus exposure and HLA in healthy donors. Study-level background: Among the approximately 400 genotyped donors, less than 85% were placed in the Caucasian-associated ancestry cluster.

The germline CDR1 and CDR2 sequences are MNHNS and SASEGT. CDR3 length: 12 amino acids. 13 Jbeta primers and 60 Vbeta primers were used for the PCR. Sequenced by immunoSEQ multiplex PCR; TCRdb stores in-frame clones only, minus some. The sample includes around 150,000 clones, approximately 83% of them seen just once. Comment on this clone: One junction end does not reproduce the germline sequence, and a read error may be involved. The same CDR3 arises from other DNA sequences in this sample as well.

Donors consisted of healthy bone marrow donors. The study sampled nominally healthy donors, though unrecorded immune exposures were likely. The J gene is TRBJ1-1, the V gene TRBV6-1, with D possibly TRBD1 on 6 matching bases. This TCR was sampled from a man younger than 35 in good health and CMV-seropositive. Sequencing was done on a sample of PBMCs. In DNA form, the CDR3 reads TGCGCCAGCAGTGGGGGCGATTCTGAAGCTTTCTTT. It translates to CASSGGDSEAFF.